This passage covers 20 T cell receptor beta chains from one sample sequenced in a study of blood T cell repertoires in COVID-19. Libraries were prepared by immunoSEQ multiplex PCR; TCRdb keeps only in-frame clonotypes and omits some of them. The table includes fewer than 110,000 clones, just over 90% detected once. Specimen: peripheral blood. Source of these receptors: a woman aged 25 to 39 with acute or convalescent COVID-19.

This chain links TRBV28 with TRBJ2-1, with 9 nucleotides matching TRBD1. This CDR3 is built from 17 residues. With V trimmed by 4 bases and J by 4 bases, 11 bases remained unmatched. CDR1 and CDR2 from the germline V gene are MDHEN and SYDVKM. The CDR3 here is CASSSLPGTGWYNEQFF. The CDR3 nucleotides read TGTGCCAGCAGTTCACTACCTGGGACAGGGTGGTACAATGAGCAGTTCTTC.

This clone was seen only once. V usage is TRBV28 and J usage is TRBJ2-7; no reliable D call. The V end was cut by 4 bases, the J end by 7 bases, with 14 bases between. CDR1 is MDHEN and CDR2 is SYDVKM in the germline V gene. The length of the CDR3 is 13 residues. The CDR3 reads CASSSPAAWEQYF. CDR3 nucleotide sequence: TGTGCCAGCAGTTCCCCGGCGGCCTGGGAGCAGTACTTC. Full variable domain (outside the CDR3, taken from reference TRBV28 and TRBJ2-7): DVKVTQSSRYLVKRTGEKVFLECVQDMDHENMFWYRQDPGLGLRLIYFSYDVKMKEKGDIPEGYSVSREKKERFSLILESASTNQTSMYLCASSSPAAWEQYFGPGTRLTVT.

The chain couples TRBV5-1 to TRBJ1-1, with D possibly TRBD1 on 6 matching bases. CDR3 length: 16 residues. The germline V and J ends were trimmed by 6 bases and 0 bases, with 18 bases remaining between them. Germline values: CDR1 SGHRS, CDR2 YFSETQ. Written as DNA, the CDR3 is TGCGCCAGCACCCCGGGACACAATCTTATGAACACTGAAGCTTTCTTT. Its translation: CASTPGHNLMNTEAFF.

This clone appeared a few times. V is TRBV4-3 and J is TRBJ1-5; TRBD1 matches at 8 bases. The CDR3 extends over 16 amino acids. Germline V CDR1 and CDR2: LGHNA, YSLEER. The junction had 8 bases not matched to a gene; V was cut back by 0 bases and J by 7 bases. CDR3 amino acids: CASSQDTGQGGQPQHF. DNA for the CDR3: TGCGCCAGCAGCCAAGACACCGGACAGGGAGGCCAGCCCCAGCATTTT.

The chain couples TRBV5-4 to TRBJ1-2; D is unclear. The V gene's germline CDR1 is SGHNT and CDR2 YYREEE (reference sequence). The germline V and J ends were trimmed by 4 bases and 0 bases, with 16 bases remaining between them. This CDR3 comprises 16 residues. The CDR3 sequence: CASSLGGPASNYGYTF. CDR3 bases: TGTGCCAGCAGCCTGGGAGGCCCTGCTTCTAACTATGGCTACACCTTC.

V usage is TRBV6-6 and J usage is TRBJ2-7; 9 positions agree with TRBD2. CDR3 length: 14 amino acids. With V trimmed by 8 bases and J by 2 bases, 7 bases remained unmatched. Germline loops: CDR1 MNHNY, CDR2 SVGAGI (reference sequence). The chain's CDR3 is CASGSGRIPYEQYF. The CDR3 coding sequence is TGTGCCAGCGGTAGCGGGAGAATCCCCTACGAGCAGTACTTC.

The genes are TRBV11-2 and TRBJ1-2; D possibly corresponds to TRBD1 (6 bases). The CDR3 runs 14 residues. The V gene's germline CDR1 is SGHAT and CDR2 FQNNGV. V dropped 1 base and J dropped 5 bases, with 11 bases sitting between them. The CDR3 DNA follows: TGTGCCAGCAGCTTAGTACAGGGATTATATGGCTACACCTTC. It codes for CASSLVQGLYGYTF.

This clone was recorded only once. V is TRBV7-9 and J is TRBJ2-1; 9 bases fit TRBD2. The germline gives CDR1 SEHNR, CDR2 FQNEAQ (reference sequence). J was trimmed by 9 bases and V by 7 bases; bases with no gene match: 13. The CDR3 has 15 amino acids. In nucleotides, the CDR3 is TGTGCCAGCAAGGGTCCTGGGACTAGCTCTGGTGAGCAGTTCTTC. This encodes CASKGPGTSSGEQFF.

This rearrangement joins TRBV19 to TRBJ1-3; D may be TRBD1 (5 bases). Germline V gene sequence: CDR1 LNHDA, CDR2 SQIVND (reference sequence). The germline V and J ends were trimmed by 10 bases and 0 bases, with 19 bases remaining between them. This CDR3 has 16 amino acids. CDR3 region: CAIHLGLPSSGNTIYF. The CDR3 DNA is TGTGCCATTCACTTGGGACTTCCGAGCTCTGGAAACACCATATATTTT.

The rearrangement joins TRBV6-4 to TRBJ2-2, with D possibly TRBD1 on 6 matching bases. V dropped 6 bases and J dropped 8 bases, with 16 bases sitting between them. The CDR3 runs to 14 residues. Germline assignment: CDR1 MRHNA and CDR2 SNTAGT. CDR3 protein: CASREGGATGELFF. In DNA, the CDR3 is TGTGCCAGCAGGGAAGGGGGAGCTACTGGGGAGCTGTTTTTT.

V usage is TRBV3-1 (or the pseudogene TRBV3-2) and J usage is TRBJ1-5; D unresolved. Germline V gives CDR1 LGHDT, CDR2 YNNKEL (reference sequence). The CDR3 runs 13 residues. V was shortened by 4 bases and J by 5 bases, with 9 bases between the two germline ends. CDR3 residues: CASSPSRYQPQHF. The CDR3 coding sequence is TGTGCCAGCAGCCCATCGAGGTATCAGCCCCAGCATTTT.

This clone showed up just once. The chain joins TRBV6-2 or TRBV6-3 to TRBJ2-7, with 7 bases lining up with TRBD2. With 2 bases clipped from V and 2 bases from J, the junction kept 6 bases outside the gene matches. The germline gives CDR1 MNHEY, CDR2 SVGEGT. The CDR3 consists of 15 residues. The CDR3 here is CASSYGGGTTYEQYF. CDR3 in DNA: TGTGCCAGCAGTTACGGCGGGGGAACCACCTACGAGCAGTACTTC.

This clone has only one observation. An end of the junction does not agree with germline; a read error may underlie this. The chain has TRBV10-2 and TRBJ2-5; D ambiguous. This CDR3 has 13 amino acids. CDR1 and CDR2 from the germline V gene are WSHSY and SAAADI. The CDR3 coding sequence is TGCGCCAGCAGGGAGTCCACACAAGAGACCCAGTACTTC. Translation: CASRESTQETQYF.

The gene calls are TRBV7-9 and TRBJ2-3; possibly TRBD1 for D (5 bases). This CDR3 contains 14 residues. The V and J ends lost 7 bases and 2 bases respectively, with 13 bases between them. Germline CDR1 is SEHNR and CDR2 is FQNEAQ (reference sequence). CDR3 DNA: TGTGCCAGCATCCCCGACAGTTACACAGATACGCAGTATTTT. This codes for CASIPDSYTDTQYF.

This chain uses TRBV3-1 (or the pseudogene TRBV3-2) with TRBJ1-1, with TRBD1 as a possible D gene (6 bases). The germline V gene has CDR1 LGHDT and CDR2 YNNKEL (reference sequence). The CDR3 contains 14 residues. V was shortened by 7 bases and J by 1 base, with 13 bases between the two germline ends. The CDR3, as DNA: TGTGCCAGCACCCCGGGCAGGGGGAACACTGAAGCTTTCTTT. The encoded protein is CASTPGRGNTEAFF.

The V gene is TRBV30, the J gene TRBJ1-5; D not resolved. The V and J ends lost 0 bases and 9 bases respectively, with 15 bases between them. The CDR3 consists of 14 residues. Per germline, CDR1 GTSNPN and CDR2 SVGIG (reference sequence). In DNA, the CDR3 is TGTGCCTGGAGTGTAAGGCAGGCTGTAACGCCCCAGCATTTT. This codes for CAWSVRQAVTPQHF.

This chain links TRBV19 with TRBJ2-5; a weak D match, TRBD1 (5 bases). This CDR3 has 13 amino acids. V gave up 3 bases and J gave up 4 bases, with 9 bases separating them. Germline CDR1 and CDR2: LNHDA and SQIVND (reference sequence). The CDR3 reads CASSIGALETQYF. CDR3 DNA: TGTGCCAGTAGTATTGGGGCCCTAGAGACCCAGTACTTC.

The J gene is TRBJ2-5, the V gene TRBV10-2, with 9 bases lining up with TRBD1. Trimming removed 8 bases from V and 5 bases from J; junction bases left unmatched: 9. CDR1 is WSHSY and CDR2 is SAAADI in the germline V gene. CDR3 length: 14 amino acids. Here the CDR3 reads CASGGGTGMETQYF. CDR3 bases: TGCGCCAGCGGGGGGGGGACAGGGATGGAGACCCAGTACTTC.

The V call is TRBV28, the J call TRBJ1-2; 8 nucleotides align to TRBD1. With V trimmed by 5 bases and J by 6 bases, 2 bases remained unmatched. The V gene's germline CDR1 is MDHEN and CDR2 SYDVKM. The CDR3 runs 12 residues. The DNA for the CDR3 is TGTGCCAGCAGTCAGACAGGGGATGGCTACACCTTC. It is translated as CASSQTGDGYTF.

The CDR3 region has the DNA TGTGCCAGCAGCGTAGGGACAGGGAGAAGGAACACTGAAGCTTTCTTT. As protein: CASSVGTGRRNTEAFF. This chain joins TRBV5-6 and TRBJ1-1; 9 bases agree with TRBD1. The germline CDR1 and CDR2 sequences are SGHDT and YYEEEE. The CDR3 consists of 16 residues. V trimming: 4 bases; J trimming: 1 base; junction bases outside the gene matches: 8.